Presented here are 18 T cell receptor beta chains from one specimen sequenced in a study of T cells in Graves' hyperthyroidism and ophthalmopathy. RNA transcripts were the template for amplifying TCR beta CDR3 regions. HTBI primers were employed in a first-round RT-PCR of the TCR CDR3. TCRdb re-analysed the multiplex PCR reads in MiXCR, keeping a single row per CDR3 protein. The data contain hundreds of thousands of distinct CDR3 sequences, around 20% of them singletons. The specimen was blood. The receptors were sampled from a man aged 30-40 years with Graves' ophthalmopathy.

The chain has TRBV5-5 and TRBJ2-7; possibly TRBD1 for D (6 bases). V was pared by 3 bases and J by 3 bases, with 10 bases between. In germline, CDR1 is SGHKS, CDR2 YYEKEE (reference sequence). The CDR3 is 13 residues long. The chain's CDR3 is CASSSQGFYEQYF. In DNA, the CDR3 is TGTGCCAGCAGCTCACAGGGCTTCTACGAGCAGTACTTC.

Ten or more counts support this clonotype. This chain connects TRBV12-3 or TRBV12-4 to TRBJ1-1; 8 bases align to TRBD1. V was pared by 3 bases and J by 5 bases, with 2 bases of the junction left unmatched. The CDR3 is 13 amino acids. The CDR3: CASSFQGATEAFF. The CDR3 nucleotides read TGTGCCAGCAGTTTTCAGGGGGCGACTGAAGCTTTCTTT.

This clonotype was counted ten times or more. This rearrangement joins TRBV28 to TRBJ2-7, with 7 bases aligning to TRBD2. The CDR3 loop spans 13 amino acids. The V segment lost 5 bases and the J segment 4 bases; nucleotides outside the gene matches: 5. CDR1 and CDR2 from the germline V gene are MDHEN and SYDVKM. As DNA, the CDR3 is TGTGCCAGCAGTGGGAGGGCCGGGTACGAGCAGTACTTC. Translated: CASSGRAGYEQYF.

This clonotype was counted at least ten times. The chain combines TRBV28 with TRBJ1-5, with D perhaps matching TRBD1 (6 bases). The germline CDR1 and CDR2 sequences are MDHEN and SYDVKM. This CDR3 contains 20 residues. Trimming removed 6 bases at V and 3 bases at J, with 30 bases between. The CDR3 sequence is CASSSPYGGRTGAANQPQHF. CDR3 DNA sequence: TGTGCCAGCAGCAGCCCATACGGGGGGCGGACGGGGGCCGCCAATCAGCCCCAGCATTTT.

This sequence joins TRBV4-2 and TRBJ2-2; TRBD1 matches 8 bases. The germline V gene has CDR1 LGHNA and CDR2 YNFKEQ. The CDR3 has 15 residues. V lost 0 bases to trimming and J lost 5 bases; unmatched junction nucleotides: 2. CDR3 sequence reads: CASSQEQGVTGELFF. For the CDR3, the DNA is TGTGCCAGCAGCCAAGAACAGGGGGTAACCGGGGAGCTGTTTTTT.

This clonotype was detected ten times or more. V and J are TRBV3-1 and TRBJ2-1, with TRBD2 matching 9 bases. V dropped 3 bases and J dropped 2; count of bases not matched to a gene: 2. Germline V gene lookup returns CDR1 LGHDT and CDR2 YNNKEL (reference sequence). The CDR3 loop spans 15 amino acids. CDR3 nucleotide sequence: TGTGCCAGCAGCCAGGGGACTAGCACCTACAATGAGCAGTTCTTC. Its translation: CASSQGTSTYNEQFF.

This clonotype was observed at least ten times. This chain uses TRBV30 with TRBJ2-1; 7 bases map to TRBD1. V shed 0 bases, J shed 6 bases, and the junction held 5 bases outside the gene matches. This CDR3 comprises 14 residues. The germline CDR1 and CDR2 sequences are GTSNPN and SVGIG (reference sequence). As DNA, the CDR3 is TGTGCCTGGAGTGTAAGGACAGGAGGCAATGAGCAGTTCTTC. It codes for CAWSVRTGGNEQFF.

This clonotype was found many times. CDR3 loop: CASSYEGNQPQHF. In nucleotides, the CDR3 is TGTGCCAGCAGTTACGAGGGCAATCAGCCCCAGCATTTT. V gene TRBV6-5 combines with J gene TRBJ1-5; D is uncertain. CDR1 is MNHEY and CDR2 is SVGAGI in the germline V gene. V was cut by 2 bases and J by 2 bases, with 4 bases left in between. The CDR3 totals 13 residues.

The sample holds a few counts of this clonotype. The chain couples TRBV5-6 to TRBJ2-3, with TRBD2 as a possible D gene (7 bases). Trimming shortened V by 4 bases and J by 3 bases, and 21 bases separated the two germline ends. The CDR3 sequence is 17 residues long. Germline CDR1 SGHDT, CDR2 YYEEEE. The CDR3 protein is CASSTPGAGVLTDTQYF. The CDR3 DNA sequence: TGTGCCAGCAGCACTCCAGGGGCGGGAGTCCTTACAGATACGCAGTATTTT. Together with reference TRBV5-6 and TRBJ2-3, the CDR3 gives the full variable domain: DAGVTQSPTHLIKTRGQQVTLRCSPKSGHDTVSWYQQALGQGPQFIFQYYEEEERQRGNFPDRFSGHQFPNYSSELNVNALLLGDSALYLCASSTPGAGVLTDTQYFGPGTRLTVL.

This clonotype occurred many times. The chain is built from TRBV11-2 and TRBJ2-5; D call uncertain. CDR1 and CDR2 (germline): SGHAT, FQNNGV. V gave up 1 base and J gave up 3 bases, with 15 bases separating them. The length of the CDR3 is 16 residues. CDR3 nucleotides: TGTGCCAGCAGCTTAGGATTATTTAGTGAGGAAGAGACCCAGTACTTC. Its protein product is CASSLGLFSEEETQYF.

This clonotype occurred many times. This chain's CDR3 is CSARDLAGFYEQYF. CDR3 bases: TGCAGTGCTAGAGATCTAGCGGGTTTCTACGAGCAGTACTTC. V and J are TRBV20-1 and TRBJ2-7; 8 bases line up with TRBD2. The V segment lost 0 bases and the J segment 3 bases; nucleotides outside the gene matches: 4. The CDR3 has 14 amino acids. Germline CDR1 is DFQATT and CDR2 is SNEGSKA (reference sequence).

J is TRBJ2-3 and V is TRBV28; 11 nucleotides agree with TRBD1. The trim removed 5 bases at V and 4 bases at J, leaving 8 bases unmatched. CDR3 length: 16 residues. CDR1 is MDHEN, CDR2 SYDVKM, per germline. DNA for the CDR3: TGTGCCAGCAGTGAAGGGACAGGGGGGAGGTCAGATACGCAGTATTTT. Protein sequence: CASSEGTGGRSDTQYF.

This clonotype occurred a few times. The chain uses TRBV7-9 and TRBJ2-7, with TRBD2 matching over 14 bases. Germline assignment: CDR1 SEHNR and CDR2 FQNEAQ (reference sequence). The CDR3 sequence is 13 residues long. The junction had 4 bases not matched to a gene; V was cut back by 9 bases and J by 6 bases. CDR3 protein: CASGTSGSGEQYF. CDR3 sequence (DNA): TGTGCCAGTGGGACTAGCGGGAGCGGCGAGCAGTACTTC.

Written as DNA, the CDR3 is TGTGCCAGCAGTTACTCTTGGCGAGCGGGAGGACGAGAGACCCAGTACTTC. It is translated as CASSYSWRAGGRETQYF. This rearrangement joins TRBV6-6 to TRBJ2-5; TRBD2 aligns across 9 bases. The V gene end was trimmed by 0 bases and the J gene end by 4 bases; junction bases not matched to a gene: 9. The CDR3 is 17 residues long. Germline V gives CDR1 MNHNY, CDR2 SVGAGI (reference sequence).

This clonotype was recorded at least ten times. The rearrangement links TRBV6-5 to TRBJ2-7, with D uncertain. V was shortened by 0 bases and J by 3 bases, with 6 bases between the two germline ends. This CDR3 contains 13 residues. Looked up from germline, CDR1 is MNHEY and CDR2 is SVGAGI. This CDR3 is CASSYSGSYEQYF. CDR3 nucleotide sequence: TGTGCCAGCAGTTACTCTGGCAGCTACGAGCAGTACTTC.

This rearrangement joins TRBV6-6 to TRBJ2-1; 8 nucleotides line up with TRBD2. Germline trimming cut 0 bases from V and 6 bases from J; bases unmatched to any gene: 13. The V gene's germline CDR1 is MNHNY and CDR2 SVGAGI (reference sequence). This CDR3 is 18 amino acids long. The CDR3 bases are TGTGCCAGCAGTTACTCCTACCCGACTAGCGCTAACGGCAATGAGCAGTTCTTC. Translated, it gives CASSYSYPTSANGNEQFF.

V and J are TRBV6-6 and TRBJ1-1, with unresolved D. Trimming removed 2 bases at V and 11 bases at J, with 18 bases between. This CDR3 is 14 amino acids long. Germline V gene lookup returns CDR1 MNHNY and CDR2 SVGAGI (reference sequence). Written as DNA, the CDR3 is TGTGCCAGCAGTTACGGCTCCGGGGAGGAAGGGGCTTTCTTT. Translating it yields CASSYGSGEEGAFF.

The chain carries TRBV2 and TRBJ1-2; D gene ambiguous. V was clipped by 3 bases and J by 4 bases, with 9 bases between them. Germline V CDR1 and CDR2: SNHLY, FYNNEI. This CDR3 comprises 13 residues. The CDR3 protein is CASSDEQAYGYTF. CDR3 coding DNA: TGTGCCAGCAGTGACGAGCAGGCCTATGGCTACACCTTC.